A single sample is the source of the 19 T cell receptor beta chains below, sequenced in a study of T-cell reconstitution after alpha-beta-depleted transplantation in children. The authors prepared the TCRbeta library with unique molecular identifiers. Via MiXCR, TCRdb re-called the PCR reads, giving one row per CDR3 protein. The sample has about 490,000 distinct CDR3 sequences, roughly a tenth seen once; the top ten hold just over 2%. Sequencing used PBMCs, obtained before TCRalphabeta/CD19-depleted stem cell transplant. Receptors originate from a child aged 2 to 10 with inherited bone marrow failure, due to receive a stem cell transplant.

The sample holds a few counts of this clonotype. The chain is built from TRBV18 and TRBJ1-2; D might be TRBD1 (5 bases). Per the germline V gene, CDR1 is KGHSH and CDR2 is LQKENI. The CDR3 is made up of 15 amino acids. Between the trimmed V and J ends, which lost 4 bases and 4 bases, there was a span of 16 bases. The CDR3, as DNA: TGTGCCAGCTCACGCAACGGGGCTGCCGGCTATGGCTACACCTTC. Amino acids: CASSRNGAAGYGYTF.

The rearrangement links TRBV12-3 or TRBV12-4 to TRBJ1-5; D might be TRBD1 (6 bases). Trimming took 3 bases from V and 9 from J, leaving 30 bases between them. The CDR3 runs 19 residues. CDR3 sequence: CASSFGDNGGLTFFRPQHF. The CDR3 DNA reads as TGTGCCAGCAGTTTTGGGGACAACGGGGGCCTGACTTTTTTTAGGCCCCAGCATTTT.

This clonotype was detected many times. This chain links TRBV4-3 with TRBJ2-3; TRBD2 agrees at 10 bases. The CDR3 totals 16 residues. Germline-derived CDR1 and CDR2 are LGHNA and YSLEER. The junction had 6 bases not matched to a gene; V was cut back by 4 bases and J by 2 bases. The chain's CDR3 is CASSPRLAGDTDTQYF. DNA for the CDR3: TGCGCCAGCAGCCCTCGACTAGCGGGTGACACAGATACGCAGTATTTT.

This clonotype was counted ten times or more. CDR3 DNA sequence: TGCAGTGCCCCTCGTGGTGGCCACGATGAGCAGTTCTTC. It codes for CSAPRGGHDEQFF. The chain is built from TRBV20-1 and TRBJ2-1, with D unresolved. V was clipped by 6 bases and J by 8 bases, with 17 bases between them. The CDR3 is 13 amino acids. Germline-derived CDR1 and CDR2 are DFQATT and SNEGSKA (reference sequence).

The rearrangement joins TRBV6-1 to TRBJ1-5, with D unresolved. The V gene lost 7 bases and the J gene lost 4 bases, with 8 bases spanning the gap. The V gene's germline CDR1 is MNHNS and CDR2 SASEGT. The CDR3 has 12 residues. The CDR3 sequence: CASNGLNQPQHF. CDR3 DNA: TGTGCCAGCAACGGGCTTAATCAGCCCCAGCATTTT.

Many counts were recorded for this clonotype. Here the CDR3 DNA reads TGTGCCAGTAGTATTAGGGCTAGCGGGAGCTCAGATACGCAGTATTTT. This sequence encodes CASSIRASGSSDTQYF. This chain uses TRBV19 with TRBJ2-3; TRBD2 matches at 10 bases. CDR3 length: 16 amino acids. Germline loops: CDR1 LNHDA, CDR2 SQIVND (reference sequence). The ends lost 3 bases at V and 4 bases at J; junction bases unmatched: 7.

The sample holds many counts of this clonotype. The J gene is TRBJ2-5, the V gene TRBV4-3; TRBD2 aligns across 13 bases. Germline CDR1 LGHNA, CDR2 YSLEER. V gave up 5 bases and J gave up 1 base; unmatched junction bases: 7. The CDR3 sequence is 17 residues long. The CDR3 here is CASSDTRLAGGQETQYF. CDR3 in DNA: TGCGCCAGCAGCGACACCCGACTAGCGGGAGGCCAAGAGACCCAGTACTTC.

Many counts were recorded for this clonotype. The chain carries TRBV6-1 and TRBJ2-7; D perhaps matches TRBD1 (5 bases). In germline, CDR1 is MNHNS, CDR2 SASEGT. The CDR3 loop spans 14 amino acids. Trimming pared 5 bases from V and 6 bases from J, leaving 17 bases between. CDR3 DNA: TGTGCCAGCAGTCCATCGACAGTCGGCGTCGAGCAGTACTTC. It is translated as CASSPSTVGVEQYF.

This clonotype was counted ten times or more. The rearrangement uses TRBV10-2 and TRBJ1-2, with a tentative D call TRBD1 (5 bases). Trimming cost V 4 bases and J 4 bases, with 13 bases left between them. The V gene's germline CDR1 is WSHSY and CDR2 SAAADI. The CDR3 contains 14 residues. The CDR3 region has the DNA TGCGCCAGCAGTGGAGGGGAACCTATCTATGGCTACACCTTC. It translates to CASSGGEPIYGYTF.

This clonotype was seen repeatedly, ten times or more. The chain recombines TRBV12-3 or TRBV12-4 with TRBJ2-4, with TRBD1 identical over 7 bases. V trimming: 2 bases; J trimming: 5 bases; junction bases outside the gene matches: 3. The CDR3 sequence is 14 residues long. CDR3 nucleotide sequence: TGTGCCAGCAGTTTATTACAGGGGCAAAACATTCAGTACTTC. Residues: CASSLLQGQNIQYF.

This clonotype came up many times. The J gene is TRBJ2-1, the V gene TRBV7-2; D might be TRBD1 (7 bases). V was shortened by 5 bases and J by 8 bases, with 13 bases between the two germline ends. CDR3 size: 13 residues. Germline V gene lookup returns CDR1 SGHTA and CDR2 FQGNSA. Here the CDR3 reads CASSPQGEDEQFF. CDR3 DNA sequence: TGTGCCAGCAGCCCTCAGGGGGAGGATGAGCAGTTCTTC.

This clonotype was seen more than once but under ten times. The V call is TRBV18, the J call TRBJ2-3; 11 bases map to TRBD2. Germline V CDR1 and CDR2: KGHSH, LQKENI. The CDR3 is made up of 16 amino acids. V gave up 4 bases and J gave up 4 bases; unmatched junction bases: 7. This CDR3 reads CASSLTSGSAADTQYF. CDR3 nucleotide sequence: TGTGCCAGCTCACTAACTAGCGGGAGCGCCGCAGATACGCAGTATTTT.

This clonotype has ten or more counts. CDR3 sequence reads: CASQGMNTGELFF. CDR3 nucleotide sequence: TGTGCCAGCCAGGGGATGAACACCGGGGAGCTGTTTTTT. The J gene is TRBJ2-2, the V gene TRBV6-2 or TRBV6-3, with a tentative D call TRBD1 (6 bases). Germline V CDR1 and CDR2: MNHEY, SVGEGT. The CDR3 consists of 13 residues. V was shortened by 8 bases and J by 1 base, with 8 bases between the two germline ends.

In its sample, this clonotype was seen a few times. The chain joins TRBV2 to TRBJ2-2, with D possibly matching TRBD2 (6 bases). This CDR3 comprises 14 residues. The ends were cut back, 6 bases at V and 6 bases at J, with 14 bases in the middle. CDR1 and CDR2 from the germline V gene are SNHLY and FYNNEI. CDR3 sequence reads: CASSMILASGELFF. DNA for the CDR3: TGTGCCAGCAGCATGATCCTAGCGTCCGGGGAGCTGTTTTTT.

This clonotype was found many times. This CDR3 is CASSLSPGSGYDEQYF. The DNA of the CDR3 is TGTGCCAGCAGTCTCTCCCCAGGTAGCGGGTATGACGAGCAGTACTTC. The chain combines TRBV27 with TRBJ2-7, with 7 bases lining up with TRBD2. With V trimmed by 5 bases and J by 5 bases, 15 bases remained unmatched. Germline lookup yields CDR1 MNHEY and CDR2 SMNVEV (reference sequence). CDR3 size: 16 residues.

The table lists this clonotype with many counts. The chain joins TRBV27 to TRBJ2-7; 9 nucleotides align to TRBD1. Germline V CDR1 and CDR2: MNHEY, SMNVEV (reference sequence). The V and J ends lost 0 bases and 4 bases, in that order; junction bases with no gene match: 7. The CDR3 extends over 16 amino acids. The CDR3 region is CASSLSPTGGGYEQYF. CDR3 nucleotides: TGTGCCAGCAGTTTATCCCCCACAGGGGGCGGTTACGAGCAGTACTTC.

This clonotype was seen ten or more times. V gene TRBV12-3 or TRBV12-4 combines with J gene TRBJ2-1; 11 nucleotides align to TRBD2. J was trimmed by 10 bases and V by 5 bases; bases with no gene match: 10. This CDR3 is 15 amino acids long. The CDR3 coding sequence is TGTGCCAGCAGTGATAGCGGGAGGGCTAAGTGGGAGCAGTTCTTC. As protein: CASSDSGRAKWEQFF.

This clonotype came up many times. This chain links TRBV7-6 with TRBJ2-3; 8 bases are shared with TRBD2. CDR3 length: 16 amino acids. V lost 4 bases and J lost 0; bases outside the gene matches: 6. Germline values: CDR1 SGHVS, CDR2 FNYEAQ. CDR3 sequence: CASSSLAAPSTDTQYF. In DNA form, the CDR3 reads TGTGCCAGCAGCTCACTAGCGGCGCCTAGCACAGATACGCAGTATTTT.

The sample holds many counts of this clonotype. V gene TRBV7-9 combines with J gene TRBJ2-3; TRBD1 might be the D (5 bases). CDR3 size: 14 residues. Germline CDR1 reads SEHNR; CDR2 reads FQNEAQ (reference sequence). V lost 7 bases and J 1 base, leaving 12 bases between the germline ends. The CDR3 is CASTWGTRTDTQYF. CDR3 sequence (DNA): TGTGCCAGCACGTGGGGCACTCGCACAGATACGCAGTATTTT.